Listed here is a single T cell receptor (beta chain). Its target is not known. Time point specified: late sampling 161 to 241 days after vaccination in three convalescent patients. Stated treatment: approximately nine-day PBMC culture with coronavirus spike peptide pools or control peptides (ViraFEST assay). Peptide-pool expansion of antigen-specific T cells preceded TCR sequencing in ViraFEST. Culture of some 1.9 million PBMCs per well took place with around 10 IU/ml IL-2 and 10 ug/ml peptide pools. The Oncomine TCR Beta short-read assay was applied to DNA of cultured CD4+ T cells. Scientists extracted genomic DNA from CD4+ T cells grown in culture. Each CDR3 protein is one row after TCRdb ran MiXCR on the PCR reads. The sample contains approximately 18,000 distinct CDR3 sequences, approximately 45% of which appear only once. The data were taken from a study of vaccination and CD4 T cells after COVID-19.

Points from the study as a whole: Convalescent patients saw a median about 86% of their reactive clones show up only after vaccination.

The CDR3 has 14 residues. Losses at the gene ends were 8 bases for V and 0 bases for J; bases not matched to a gene: 4. Per the germline V gene, CDR1 is MNHNS and CDR2 is SASEGT. V gene TRBV6-1 combines with J gene TRBJ1-2, with 9 bases fitting TRBD1. The receptor's source is a human donor who had recovered from COVID-19. Sequencing was performed on CD4+ T cells from blood, cultured in vitro, taken about 7 months after SARS-CoV-2 vaccination. The CDR3 DNA is TGTGCCAGCGTAACAGGGGGCGCTAACTATGGCTACACCTTC. Translating gives CASVTGGANYGYTF.